These T cell receptor beta chains were read from a single sample in a study of cytomegalovirus exposure and HLA in healthy donors. Assay used: immunoSEQ multiplex PCR; TCRdb lists only in-frame clones, some missing. The table has some 80,000 clones, more than 60% seen once; the top ten hold 5.5% to 7%. The specimen sequenced was PBMCs. The receptors come from a man between 18 and 35 years old in good health and CMV-seropositive. CDR3s include the opening cysteine and the closing phenylalanine or tryptophan. The order of the fields is CDR3 DNA, CDR3 protein, clone size, V gene, D gene, J gene. The D gene is left open where the match is weak. A clone size is listed for some rows: how often the clone was seen (once, few, many), or a class if it is expanded.

TGTGCCAGCAGTTCTGACAGGGGACAAGCCTATGGCTACACCTTC CASSSDRGQAYGYTF - TRBV27 TRBD1 TRBJ1-2
TGCGCCAGCACTGCCGGGACTAGCGGGAGGATCACAGATACGCAGTATTTT CASTAGTSGRITDTQYF - TRBV10-2 TRBD2 TRBJ2-3
TGCAGCGTTGAAAGCGCGGCGGATGGCTACACCTTC CSVESAADGYTF - TRBV29-1 - TRBJ1-2
TGTGCCAGCAGCAGTACCGGGACAGATGAAAAACTGTTTTTT CASSSTGTDEKLFF - TRBV27 TRBD1 TRBJ1-4
TGTGCCAGCAGTTACGGGGGCTACGAGCAGTACTTC CASSYGGYEQYF - TRBV28 - TRBJ2-7
TGTGCCAGCAGTCCACAGGGTAATGAAGCTTTCTTT CASSPQGNEAFF few TRBV27 - TRBJ1-1
TGTGCCATCAGTGAACAGGCCTACGAGCAGTACTTC CAISEQAYEQYF once TRBV10-3 - TRBJ2-7
TGTGCCAGCAGTTCCGGACAGGGATTCTATGGCTACACCTTC CASSSGQGFYGYTF - TRBV28 TRBD1 TRBJ1-2
TGTGCCAGTAGGACAGGGAACAATGAGCAGTTCTTC CASRTGNNEQFF - TRBV27 TRBD1 TRBJ2-1
TGCAGTGCTCACGTTGGCGGTGGCTACACCTTC CSAHVGGGYTF - TRBV20-1 - TRBJ1-2
TGTGCCAGCACGAGCTACAGGGGGAAGGCGAATGAGCAGTTCTTC CASTSYRGKANEQFF few TRBV27 TRBD1 TRBJ2-1
TGCGCCAGCAGCCTGAATTTGCAGGGGAGCAATCAGCCCCAGCATTTT CASSLNLQGSNQPQHF few TRBV4-1 - TRBJ1-5
TGTGCCAGCAGTTTCCCGACTCGGGGGGATCAGCCCCAGCATTTT CASSFPTRGDQPQHF - TRBV28 - TRBJ1-5
TGTGCCAGCAGATTACAGGAGAACACTGAAGCTTTCTTT CASRLQENTEAFF - TRBV6-1 - TRBJ1-1
TGTGCCAGCAGCTTGGTATTGGGGGGACAGGGGGGAGGCACTGAAGCTTTCTTT CASSLVLGGQGGGTEAFF few TRBV5-4 TRBD1 TRBJ1-1
TGTGCCAGCAGCGTAGGGTGGCCCGAGAACACTGAAGCTTTCTTT CASSVGWPENTEAFF - TRBV9 - TRBJ1-1
TGTGCCTCAGCAGCCGGGGAACAGTACTTC CASAAGEQYF - TRBV28 - TRBJ2-7
TGTGCCAGCAGCCCTCTGGCGGGATCCTACAATGAGCAGTTCTTC CASSPLAGSYNEQFF - TRBV14 - TRBJ2-1
TGCGCCAGCAGTGAGTCAGGGACAAGCGAAGCTTTCTTT CASSESGTSEAFF - TRBV10-1 - TRBJ1-1
TGTGCCAGCAGTTTAACCCTCCGTGGGACAGGGGATGGCTACACCTTC CASSLTLRGTGDGYTF - TRBV28 TRBD1 TRBJ1-2
TGTGCCAGCAGCAGACGAGACAGGGTCGAGACCCAGTACTTC CASSRRDRVETQYF - TRBV27 TRBD1 TRBJ2-5
TGTGCCAGCAGGCCAACGGGAGGGGGATCCTACGAGCAGTACTTC CASRPTGGGSYEQYF few TRBV7-9 TRBD2 TRBJ2-7
TGCAGCGCTAGTGGCCGCTTCCAAGAGACCCAGTACTTC CSASGRFQETQYF - TRBV29-1 - TRBJ2-5
TGCAGCGTTGGGGGGCAGGGGGTAGCCCAGTACTTC CSVGGQGVAQYF - TRBV29-1 TRBD1 TRBJ2-5
TGTGCCAGCAGCTTTGGCCCCAGCTATGGCTACACCTTC CASSFGPSYGYTF - TRBV11-2 - TRBJ1-2
TGTGCCAGCAGTTTTCTAGCAAGCCATGAGCAGTTCTTC CASSFLASHEQFF - TRBV28 - TRBJ2-1
TGTGCCAGCAGCCCCTCCCGGGGAGGTGGTGAAAAACTGTTTTTT CASSPSRGGGEKLFF - TRBV7-9 - TRBJ1-4
TGTGCCACCAGCAGAGATAGGAGCTACGAGCAGTACTTC CATSRDRSYEQYF once TRBV15 - TRBJ2-7
TGTGCCAGCAGTTACCGCCTAGCGGAAACCTACGAGCAGTACTTC CASSYRLAETYEQYF - TRBV6-6 TRBD2 TRBJ2-7
TGTGCCAGCAGTGGATTGGGGGCTGGCAATCAGCCCCAGCATTTT CASSGLGAGNQPQHF - TRBV28 - TRBJ1-5
TGTGCCAGCAGTTCGAGTCTCAGGGTCCTGACTTTC CASSSSLRVLTF - TRBV28 - TRBJ2-6
TGTGCCAGCAGCACACGGACTAGGGATGAGCAGTTCTTC CASSTRTRDEQFF few TRBV9 TRBD2 TRBJ2-1
TGTGCCAGCAGTGAACAGTCAGGCCCCTATCAGCCCCAGCATTTT CASSEQSGPYQPQHF once TRBV2 - TRBJ1-5
TGTGCCAGCAGTTACTCGACTAGCGCCCACTACGAGCAGTACTTC CASSYSTSAHYEQYF - TRBV6-5 TRBD2 TRBJ2-7
TGTGCCAGCAGACAGGAGCCCCCAACTAATGAAAAACTGTTTTTT CASRQEPPTNEKLFF - TRBV6-1 - TRBJ1-4
TGTGCCAGCAGTGAAGGTCGACAGGGCTATGGCTACACCTTC CASSEGRQGYGYTF - TRBV2 TRBD1 TRBJ1-2
TGTGCCAGCAGTTACTCTAGAGACAGGGGTCCGGGTGAGCAGTACTTC CASSYSRDRGPGEQYF - TRBV6-5 TRBD1 TRBJ2-7
TGCGCCAGCAGCGATAGATCTGCTGGTGGTGAGTACGAGCAGTACTTC CASSDRSAGGEYEQYF - TRBV4-1 - TRBJ2-7
TGTGCCAGCAGTGGAACCGACAGGGCCGGTGAAAAACTGTTTTTT CASSGTDRAGEKLFF - TRBV25-1 TRBD1 TRBJ1-4
TGTGCCAGCAGTCCGGGCGGGGAGCTGTTTTTT CASSPGGELFF once TRBV28 - TRBJ2-2
TGTGCCAAGTTAGCACTGGGGAGCTCTGGGGCCAACGTCCTGACTTTC CAKLALGSSGANVLTF - TRBV6-4 - TRBJ2-6
TGTGCCAGCAGGGCTGGTGAGGCCGACTACGAGCAGTACTTC CASRAGEADYEQYF - TRBV7-9 - TRBJ2-7
TGTGCCAGCAGCCCCCGGGGAGCAGGAGATACGCAGTATTTT CASSPRGAGDTQYF - TRBV5-6 - TRBJ2-3
TGTGCCAGCAGGTCCCAGGGACAGCCTAATGAAAAACTGTTTTTT CASRSQGQPNEKLFF - TRBV6-5 TRBD1 TRBJ1-4
TGTGCCAGCAAAGCGGGAGCGTTCACCGGGGAGCTGTTTTTT CASKAGAFTGELFF few TRBV2 TRBD2 TRBJ2-2
TGCGCCAGCAGCCAAGGGACAAAAGTGAGAGGCAATCAGCCCCAGCATTTT CASSQGTKVRGNQPQHF - TRBV4-1 - TRBJ1-5
TGTGCCAGCAGTCCCTCCTCACGTTCGTGGCCCGAGCAGTTCTTC CASSPSSRSWPEQFF - TRBV28 - TRBJ2-1
TGTGCCAGCAGCCACAGCCTTAGCGGGGGGGGCTATACGCAGTATTTT CASSHSLSGGGYTQYF - TRBV7-3 TRBD2 TRBJ2-3
TGCGCCAGCAGCCCGAAAGTTGGGGCTAACACCGGGGAGCTGTTTTTT CASSPKVGANTGELFF - TRBV4-1 - TRBJ2-2
TGTGCCAGCAGCAAGAACACCGGGCAGCCCCAGCATTTT CASSKNTGQPQHF - TRBV7-6 - TRBJ1-5
TGCGCCAGCAGCCAAGACCAGGCCGCTGGGGCCAACGTCCTGACTTTC CASSQDQAAGANVLTF once TRBV4-1 - TRBJ2-6
TGTGCCAGCAGTTTAGGTGCGGGCACTGAAGCTTTCTTT CASSLGAGTEAFF - TRBV28 - TRBJ1-1
TGCGCCAGCAGCCAAGGGTGGGACACCTACTCCTACGAGCAGTACTTC CASSQGWDTYSYEQYF - TRBV4-1 - TRBJ2-7
TGTGCCAGCAGCCCCGCGGGGGGGGGATACGAGCAGTACTTC CASSPAGGGYEQYF - TRBV5-5 TRBD2 TRBJ2-7
TGCGCCAGCAGCATACAGGGCGGAGAAGAAAAACTGTTTTTT CASSIQGGEEKLFF few TRBV5-1 - TRBJ1-4